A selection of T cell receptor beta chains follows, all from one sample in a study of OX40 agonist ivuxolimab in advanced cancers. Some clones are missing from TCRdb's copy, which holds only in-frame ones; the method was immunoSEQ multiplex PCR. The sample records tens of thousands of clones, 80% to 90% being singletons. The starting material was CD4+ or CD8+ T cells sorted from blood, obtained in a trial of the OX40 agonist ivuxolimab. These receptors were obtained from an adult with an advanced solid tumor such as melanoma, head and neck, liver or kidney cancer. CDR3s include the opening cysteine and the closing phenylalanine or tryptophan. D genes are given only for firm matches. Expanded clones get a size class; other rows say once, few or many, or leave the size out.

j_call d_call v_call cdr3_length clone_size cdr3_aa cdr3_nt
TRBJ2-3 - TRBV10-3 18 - CAISELFPGLSSTDTQYF TGTGCCATCAGTGAGCTTTTCCCGGGACTCTCTAGCACAGATACGCAGTATTTT
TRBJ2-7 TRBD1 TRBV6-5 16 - CASSYTKRGTGAEQYF TGTGCCAGCAGTTACACTAAAAGGGGGACAGGGGCCGAGCAGTACTTC
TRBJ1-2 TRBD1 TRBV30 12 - CAWSLGQAGYTF TGTGCCTGGAGTCTCGGACAGGCGGGCTACACCTTC
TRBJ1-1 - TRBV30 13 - CAWSRERDTEAFF TGTGCCTGGAGCAGGGAGAGGGACACTGAAGCTTTCTTT
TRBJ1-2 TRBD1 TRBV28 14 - CASSLGTVIYGYTF TGTGCCAGCAGTTTGGGGACAGTCATCTATGGCTACACCTTC
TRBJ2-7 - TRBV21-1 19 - CASSKVYKGLAGGLTEQYF TGTGCCAGCAGCAAAGTTTATAAGGGACTAGCGGGGGGGCTGACCGAGCAGTACTTC
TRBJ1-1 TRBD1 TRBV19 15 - CASSGWDRADTEAFF TGTGCCAGTAGTGGGTGGGACAGGGCCGACACTGAAGCTTTCTTT
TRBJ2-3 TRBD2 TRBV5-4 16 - CASSPGLAGGPEAQYF TGTGCCAGCAGCCCGGGACTAGCGGGGGGGCCGGAGGCGCAGTATTTT
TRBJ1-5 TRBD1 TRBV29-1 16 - CSVASGGAGGNQPQHF TGCAGCGTTGCCTCAGGGGGCGCCGGGGGAAATCAGCCCCAGCATTTT
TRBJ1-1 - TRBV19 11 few CASSISREAFF TGTGCCAGTAGTATATCCCGGGAAGCTTTCTTT
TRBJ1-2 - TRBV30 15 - CAWNAGTQANYGYTF TGTGCCTGGAACGCCGGGACCCAGGCTAACTATGGCTACACCTTC
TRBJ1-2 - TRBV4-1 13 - CASSQDMVDGYTF TGCGCCAGCAGCCAAGATATGGTCGATGGCTACACCTTC
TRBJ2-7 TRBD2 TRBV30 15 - CAWTKGSGNYYEQYF TGTGCCTGGACTAAGGGTAGCGGGAACTACTACGAGCAGTACTTC
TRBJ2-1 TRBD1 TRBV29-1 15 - CSVEPEGAAYNEQFF TGCAGCGTCGAACCCGAGGGGGCAGCTTACAATGAGCAGTTCTTC
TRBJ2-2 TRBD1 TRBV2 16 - CASPKTGATRAGELFF TGTGCCAGCCCCAAGACAGGGGCCACCCGGGCCGGGGAGCTGTTTTTT
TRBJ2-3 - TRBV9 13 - CASAGRYTDTQYF TGTGCCAGCGCGGGGCGGTACACAGATACGCAGTATTTT
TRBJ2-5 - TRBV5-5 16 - CASSWDITGPLGTQYF TGTGCCAGCAGCTGGGATATTACAGGGCCTCTAGGGACCCAGTACTTC
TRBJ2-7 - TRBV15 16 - CATSPGDRLGGYEQYF TGTGCCACCAGCCCTGGAGACAGGTTGGGAGGATACGAGCAGTACTTC
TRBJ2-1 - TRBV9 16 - CASSGGREPPYNEQFF TGTGCCAGCAGCGGGGGGCGGGAGCCCCCCTACAATGAGCAGTTCTTC
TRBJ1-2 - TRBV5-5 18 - CASSLRGDGTTSNYGYTF TGTGCCAGCAGCTTGCGGGGCGACGGGACAACATCTAACTATGGCTACACCTTC
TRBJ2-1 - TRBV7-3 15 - CASSLDGDGAREQFF TGTGCCAGCAGCTTGGATGGGGACGGTGCGCGTGAGCAGTTCTTC
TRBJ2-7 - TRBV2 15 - CASSGPSSGLYEQYF TGTGCCAGCAGTGGTCCATCAAGCGGGCTCTACGAGCAGTACTTC
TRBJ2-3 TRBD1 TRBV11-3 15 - CASSLEGQPTDTQYF TGTGCCAGCAGCTTAGAGGGACAGCCCACAGATACGCAGTATTTT
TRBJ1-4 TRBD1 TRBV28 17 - CASSLPQGAATNEKLFF TGTGCCAGCAGTTTACCGCAGGGGGCCGCAACTAATGAAAAACTGTTTTTT
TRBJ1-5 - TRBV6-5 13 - CASSDRLNQPQHF TGTGCCAGCAGCGACAGGCTCAATCAGCCCCAGCATTTT
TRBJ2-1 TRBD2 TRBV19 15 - CASSRRAGGPTEQFF TGTGCCAGTAGTAGGCGAGCGGGGGGGCCTACGGAGCAGTTCTTC
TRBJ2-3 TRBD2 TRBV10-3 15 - CAISDPSGGPDTQYF TGTGCCATCAGTGACCCTAGCGGGGGTCCAGATACGCAGTATTTT
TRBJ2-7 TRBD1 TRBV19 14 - CASSPGQVNYEQYF TGTGCCAGTAGTCCCGGACAGGTGAACTACGAGCAGTACTTC
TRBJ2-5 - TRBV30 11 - CAWSGQETQYF TGTGCCTGGAGTGGACAGGAGACCCAGTACTTC
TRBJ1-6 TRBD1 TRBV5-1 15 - CASSLWGQGNSPLHF TGCGCCAGCAGCTTGTGGGGACAGGGGAATTCACCCCTCCACTTT
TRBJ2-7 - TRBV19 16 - CASSDDRIAFSYEQYF TGTGCCAGTAGTGATGACAGGATCGCCTTTTCCTACGAGCAGTACTTC
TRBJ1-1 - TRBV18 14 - CASSRDGMNTEAFF TGTGCCAGTTCCCGGGACGGAATGAACACTGAAGCTTTCTTT
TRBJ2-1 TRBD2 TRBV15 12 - CATSQRGIEQFF TGTGCCACCAGTCAGCGGGGGATTGAGCAGTTCTTC
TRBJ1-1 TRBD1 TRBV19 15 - CASSTGQGRVTEAFF TGTGCCAGTAGTACTGGACAGGGTAGGGTCACTGAAGCTTTCTTT
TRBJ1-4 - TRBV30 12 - CAGSGSGEKLFF TGTGCCGGTTCAGGGAGCGGTGAAAAACTGTTTTTT
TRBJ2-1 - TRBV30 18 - CAWSRSRGGVSSYNEQFF TGTGCCTGGAGTAGGAGCCGGGGTGGGGTTAGCTCCTACAATGAGCAGTTCTTC
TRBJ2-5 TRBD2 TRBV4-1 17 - CASSQDPLAGGRKTQYF TGCGCCAGCAGCCAAGATCCGCTAGCGGGGGGGCGAAAGACCCAGTACTTC
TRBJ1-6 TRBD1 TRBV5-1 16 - CASSPEPGQFHSPLHF TGCGCCAGCAGCCCTGAACCGGGACAGTTCCATTCACCCCTCCACTTT
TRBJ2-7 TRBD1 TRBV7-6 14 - CASSLDRGPYEQYF TGTGCCAGCAGCCTAGACAGGGGGCCCTACGAGCAGTACTTC
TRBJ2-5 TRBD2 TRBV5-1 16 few CASSPYSGGAGETQYF TGCGCCAGCAGCCCGTATAGCGGGGGGGCCGGGGAGACCCAGTACTTC
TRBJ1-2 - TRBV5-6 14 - CASSLALAGRGYTF TGTGCCAGCAGCTTGGCGCTAGCAGGTAGGGGCTACACCTTC
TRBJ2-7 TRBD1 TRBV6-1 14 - CASRGTGGTYEQYF TGTGCCAGCAGGGGGACAGGGGGCACCTACGAGCAGTACTTC
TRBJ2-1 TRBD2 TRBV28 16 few CASRLRGLARVDEQFF TGTGCCAGCAGGCTAAGGGGACTAGCGAGGGTCGATGAGCAGTTCTTC
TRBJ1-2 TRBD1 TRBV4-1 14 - CASSRTGQGYGYTF TGCGCCAGCAGCCGTACCGGACAGGGCTATGGCTACACCTTC
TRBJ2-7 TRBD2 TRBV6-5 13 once CASRPNGGGEQYF TGTGCCAGCAGGCCTAACGGGGGGGGCGAGCAGTACTTC
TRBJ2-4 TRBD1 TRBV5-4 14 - CASSLQGAENIQYF TGTGCCAGCAGCCTACAGGGGGCTGAAAACATTCAGTACTTC
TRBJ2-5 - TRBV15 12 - CATGPNQETQYF TGTGCCACCGGACCGAATCAAGAGACCCAGTACTTC
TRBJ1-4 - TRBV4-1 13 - CASSQDGVEKLFF TGCGCCAGCAGCCAAGACGGGGTTGAAAAACTGTTTTTT
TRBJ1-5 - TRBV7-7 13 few CASSLSSNQPQHF TGTGCCAGCAGCTTAAGTAGCAATCAGCCCCAGCATTTT
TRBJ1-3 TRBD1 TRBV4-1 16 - CASSQLGQERGNTIYF TGCGCCAGCAGCCAACTGGGACAGGAGAGGGGAAACACCATATATTTT
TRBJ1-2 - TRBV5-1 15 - CASSPLQTGNYGYTF TGCGCCAGCAGCCCCCTCCAGACCGGAAACTATGGCTACACCTTC
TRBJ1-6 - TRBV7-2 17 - CASSPRDTGGVNSPLHF TGTGCCAGCAGCCCCCGGGACACCGGAGGGGTGAATTCACCCCTCCACTTT
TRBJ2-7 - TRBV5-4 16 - CASSFGGVPLTYEQYF TGTGCCAGCAGCTTCGGAGGGGTACCCCTTACGTACGAGCAGTACTTC
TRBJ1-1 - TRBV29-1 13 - CSVAGYRSTEAFF TGCAGCGTTGCAGGGTATCGTAGCACTGAAGCTTTCTTT
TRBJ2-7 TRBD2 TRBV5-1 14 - CASSLEPGTTEQYF TGCGCCAGCAGCTTGGAACCGGGGACTACCGAGCAGTACTTC
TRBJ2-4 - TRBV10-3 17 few CANSPGVGAIAKNIQYF TGTGCCAACTCTCCAGGGGTTGGGGCCATAGCCAAAAACATTCAGTACTTC
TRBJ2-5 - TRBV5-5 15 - CASSAIRQIQETQYF TGTGCCAGCAGCGCCATCCGTCAGATCCAAGAGACCCAGTACTTC